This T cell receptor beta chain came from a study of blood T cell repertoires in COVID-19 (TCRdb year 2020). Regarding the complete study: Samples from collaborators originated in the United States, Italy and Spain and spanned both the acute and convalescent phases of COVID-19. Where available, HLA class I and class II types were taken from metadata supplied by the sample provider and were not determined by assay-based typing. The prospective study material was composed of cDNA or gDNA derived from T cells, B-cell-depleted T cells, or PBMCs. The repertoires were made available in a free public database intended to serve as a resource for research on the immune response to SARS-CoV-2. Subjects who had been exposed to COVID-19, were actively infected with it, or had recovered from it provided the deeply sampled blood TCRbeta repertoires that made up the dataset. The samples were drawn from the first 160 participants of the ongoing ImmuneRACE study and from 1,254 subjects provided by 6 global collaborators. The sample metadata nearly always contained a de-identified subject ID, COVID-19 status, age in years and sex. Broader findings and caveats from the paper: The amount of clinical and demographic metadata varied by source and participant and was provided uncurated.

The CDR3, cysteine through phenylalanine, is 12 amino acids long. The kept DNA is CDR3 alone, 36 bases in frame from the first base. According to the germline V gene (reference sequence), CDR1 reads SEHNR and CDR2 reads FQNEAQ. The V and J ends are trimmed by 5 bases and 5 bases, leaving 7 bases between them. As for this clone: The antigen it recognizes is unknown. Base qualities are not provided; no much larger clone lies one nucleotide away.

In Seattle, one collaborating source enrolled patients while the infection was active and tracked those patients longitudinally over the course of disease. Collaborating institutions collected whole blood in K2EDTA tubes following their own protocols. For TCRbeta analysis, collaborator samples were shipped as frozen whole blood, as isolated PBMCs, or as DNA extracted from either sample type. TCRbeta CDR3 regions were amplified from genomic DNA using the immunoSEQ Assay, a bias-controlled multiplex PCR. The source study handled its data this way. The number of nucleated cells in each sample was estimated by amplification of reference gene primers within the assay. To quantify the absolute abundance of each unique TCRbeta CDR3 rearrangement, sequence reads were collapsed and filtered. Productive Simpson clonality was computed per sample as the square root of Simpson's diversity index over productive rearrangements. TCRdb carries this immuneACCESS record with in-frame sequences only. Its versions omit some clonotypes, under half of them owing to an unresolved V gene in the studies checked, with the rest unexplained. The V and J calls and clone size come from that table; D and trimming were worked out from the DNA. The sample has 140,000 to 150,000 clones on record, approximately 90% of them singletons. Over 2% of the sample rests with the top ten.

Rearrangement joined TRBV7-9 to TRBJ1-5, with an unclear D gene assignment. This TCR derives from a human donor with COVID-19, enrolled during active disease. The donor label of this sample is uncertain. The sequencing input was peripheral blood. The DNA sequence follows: TGTGCCAGCAGCCCGGGGTATCAGCCCCAGCATTTT. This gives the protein CASSPGYQPQHF.